This note documents a single TCR beta chain sequence. Its antigen is not identified. The data belong to a study of T cells in tuberculosis. Trimming took 0 bases from V and 2 from J; bases not matched to a gene: 24. The CDR3 sequence is 22 residues long. Germline V CDR1 and CDR2: SGHRS, YFSETQ. The method was immunoSEQ multiplex PCR; TCRdb's version includes in-frame clones alone and lacks a portion of them. The data show 30,000 to 40,000 clones, about 97% seen once. Study-wide results and caveats: Smaller alpha distances in active tuberculosis partly reflected shorter CDR3-alpha lengths. Samples were chosen by availability of cryopreserved specimens. GEM motif frequencies gave over 60% accuracy; the GMM repertoire gave roughly 85%.

This TCR was sampled from a donor aged 10-35 years with latent tuberculosis or without tuberculosis infection. The sample comprised PBMCs. The chain employs TRBV5-1 and TRBJ2-7; 9 bases are a match to TRBD2. The CDR3 reads CASSLGSGGRAFDPTFTYEQYF. CDR3 in DNA: TGCGCCAGCAGCTTGGGTTCCGGCGGGAGGGCCTTCGACCCGACCTTTACCTACGAGCAGTACTTC.